This TCR beta chain was identified during a study of regulatory T cells in long-lasting Graves disease. About the study: Duration of antithyroid drug therapy among newly diagnosed Graves' patients was under 3 months.

Study findings and constraints: Peripheral blood, not thyroid tissue, was the sole material studied.

Documented time point: newly diagnosed GD, antithyroid drugs for less than 3 months. The authors made the TCR library using RNA they extracted from PBMCs. Researchers made TCR beta libraries by using iRepertoire HTBI primers and running Arm-PCR on CDR3 regions. Source study methods: Identification of gene segments yielded more than 55 TRBV and more than eleven TRBJ across samples. TCRdb redid the calling of the multiplex PCR reads with MiXCR, one entry per CDR3 protein. None of the V and J calls come from the authors' own analysis; TCRdb made them. The profile shows hundreds of thousands of distinct CDR3 sequences, about 15% of them singletons. Details on this clonotype: Its target is not known.

The CDR3 consists of 14 residues. The ends lost 7 bases at V and 5 bases at J; junction bases unmatched: 11. Germline values: CDR1 SQVTM, CDR2 ANQGSEA. Another study also made use of these data, one on T cells in Graves' hyperthyroidism and ophthalmopathy. Turning to that study: During a first-round RT-PCR of the TCR CDR3, the HTBI primer set was used.

The receptor comes from a woman aged 40 to 55 with Graves disease. The sequences come from peripheral blood mononuclear cells (PBMCs), collected at new diagnosis, from a patient treated with antithyroid drugs. The J gene is TRBJ2-7, the V gene TRBV29-1; 10 bases are a match to TRBD1. The CDR3 loop reads CSALPGQGGHEQYF. As DNA, the CDR3 is TGCAGCGCCCTCCCTGGACAGGGGGGACACGAGCAGTACTTC.